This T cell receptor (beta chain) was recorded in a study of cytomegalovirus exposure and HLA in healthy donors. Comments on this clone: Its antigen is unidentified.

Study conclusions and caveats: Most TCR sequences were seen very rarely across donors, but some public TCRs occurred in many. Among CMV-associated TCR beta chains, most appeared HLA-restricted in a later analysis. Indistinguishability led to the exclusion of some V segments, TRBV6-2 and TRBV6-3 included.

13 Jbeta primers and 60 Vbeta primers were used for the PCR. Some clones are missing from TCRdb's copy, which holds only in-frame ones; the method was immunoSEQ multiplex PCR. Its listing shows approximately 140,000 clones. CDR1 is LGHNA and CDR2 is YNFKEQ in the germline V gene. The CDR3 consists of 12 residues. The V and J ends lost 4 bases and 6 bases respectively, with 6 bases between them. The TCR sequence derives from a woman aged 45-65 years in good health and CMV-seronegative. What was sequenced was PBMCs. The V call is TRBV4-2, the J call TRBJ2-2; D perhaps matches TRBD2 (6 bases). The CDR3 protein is CASSRDSGELFF. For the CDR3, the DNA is TGTGCCAGCAGCCGGGACTCCGGGGAGCTGTTTTTT.